The TCR delta chain under discussion was sequenced for a study of gamma-delta T cells after stem cell transplantation. TCRdb used CATT to re-call clones from the RT-PCR reads. The table includes several hundred delta-chain clones, more than 1.4% detected once. Germline V gene data show CDR1 as GEAIGNYY and CDR2 as EKD. This CDR3 is 22 amino acids long. For this clone: This likely reflects a read error, since a far larger clone is one base away. The same CDR3 arises from other DNA sequences in this sample as well.

The TCR comes from a human donor. It is not recorded whose cells these are; they may come from a transplant donor. V usage is TRDV2 and J usage is TRDJ1, with 8 bases aligning to TRDD3. The sequenced material came from gamma-delta T cells. CDR3 sequence reads: CACDTLPTPLTGGHPYTDKLIF. In nucleotides, the CDR3 is TGTGCCTGCGACACCTTGCCTACCCCACTTACTGGGGGGCATCCTTACACCGATAAACTCATCTTT.